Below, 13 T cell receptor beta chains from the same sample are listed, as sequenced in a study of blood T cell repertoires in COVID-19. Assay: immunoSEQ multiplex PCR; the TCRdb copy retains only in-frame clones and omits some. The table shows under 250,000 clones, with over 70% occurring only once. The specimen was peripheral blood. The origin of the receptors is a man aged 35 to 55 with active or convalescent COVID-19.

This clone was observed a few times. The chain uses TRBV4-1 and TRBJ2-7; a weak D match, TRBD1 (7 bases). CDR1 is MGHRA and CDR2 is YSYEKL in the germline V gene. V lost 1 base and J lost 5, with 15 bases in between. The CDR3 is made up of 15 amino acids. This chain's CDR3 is CASSQVSSGGNEQYF. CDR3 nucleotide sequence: TGCGCCAGCAGCCAAGTTTCCTCAGGGGGGAACGAGCAGTACTTC.

Here the CDR3 reads CASSPFSVEETQYF. CDR3 DNA sequence: TGTGCCAGCAGCCCCTTTAGTGTAGAAGAGACCCAGTACTTC. The V gene is TRBV7-2, the J gene TRBJ2-5, with D unresolved. The CDR3 is made up of 14 amino acids. The germline V gene has CDR1 SGHTA and CDR2 FQGNSA. V shed 5 bases and J shed 3 bases, with 13 bases lying between them. Looking up the rest from reference TRBV7-2 and TRBJ2-5 gives the full variable domain: GAGVSQSPSNKVTEKGKDVELRCDPISGHTALYWYRQSLGQGLEFLIYFQGNSAPDKSGLPSDRFSAERTGGSVSTLTIQRTQQEDSAVYLCASSPFSVEETQYFGPGTRLLVL.

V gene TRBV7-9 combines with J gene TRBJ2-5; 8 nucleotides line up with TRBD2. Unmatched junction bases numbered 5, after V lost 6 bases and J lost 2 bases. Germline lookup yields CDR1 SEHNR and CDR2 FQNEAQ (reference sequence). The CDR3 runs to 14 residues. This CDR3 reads CASSRTSGQETQYF. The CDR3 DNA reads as TGTGCCAGCAGTCGTACTAGCGGTCAAGAGACCCAGTACTTC.

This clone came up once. The CDR3 here is CASSLAIPAGAFF. The CDR3 DNA is TGTGCCAGCAGCTTAGCGATCCCGGCAGGGGCTTTCTTT. V and J are TRBV7-8 and TRBJ1-1, with D maybe TRBD1 (5 bases). Trimming took off 0 bases at V and 11 bases at J, with 13 bases between the two ends. The CDR3 has 13 amino acids. Germline V lookup: CDR1 SGHVS, CDR2 FQNEAQ.

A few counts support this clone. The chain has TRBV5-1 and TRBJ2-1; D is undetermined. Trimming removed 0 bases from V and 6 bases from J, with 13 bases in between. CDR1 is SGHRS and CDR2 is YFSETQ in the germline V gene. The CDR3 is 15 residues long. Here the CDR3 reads CASSLVWAGSNEQFF. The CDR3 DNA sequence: TGCGCCAGCAGCTTGGTTTGGGCCGGTAGCAATGAGCAGTTCTTC.

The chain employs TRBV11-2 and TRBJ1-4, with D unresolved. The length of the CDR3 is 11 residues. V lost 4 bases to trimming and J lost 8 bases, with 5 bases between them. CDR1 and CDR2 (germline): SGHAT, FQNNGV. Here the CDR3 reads CASSSSEKLFF. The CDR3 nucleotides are TGTGCCAGCAGCTCGTCGGAAAAACTGTTTTTT.

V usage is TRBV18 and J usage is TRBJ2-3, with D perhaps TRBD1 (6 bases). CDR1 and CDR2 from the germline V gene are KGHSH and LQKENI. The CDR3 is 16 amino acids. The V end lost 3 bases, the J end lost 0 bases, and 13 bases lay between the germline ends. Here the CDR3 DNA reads TGTGCCAGCTCACCGAGACAGGCCGCTAGCACAGATACGCAGTATTTT. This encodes CASSPRQAASTDTQYF.

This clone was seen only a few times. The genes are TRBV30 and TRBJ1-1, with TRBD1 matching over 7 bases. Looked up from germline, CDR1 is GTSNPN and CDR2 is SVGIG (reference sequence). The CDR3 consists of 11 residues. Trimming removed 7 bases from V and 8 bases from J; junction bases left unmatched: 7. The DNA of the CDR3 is TGTGCCTCCGGGACAGTCGGGGAAGCTTTCTTT. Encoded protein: CASGTVGEAFF.

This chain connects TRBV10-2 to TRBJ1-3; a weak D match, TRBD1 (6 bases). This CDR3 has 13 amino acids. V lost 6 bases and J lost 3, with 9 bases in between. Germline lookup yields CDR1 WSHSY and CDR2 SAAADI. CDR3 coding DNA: TGCGCCAGCAGCTCAGGGGATGGAAACACCATATATTTT. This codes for CASSSGDGNTIYF.

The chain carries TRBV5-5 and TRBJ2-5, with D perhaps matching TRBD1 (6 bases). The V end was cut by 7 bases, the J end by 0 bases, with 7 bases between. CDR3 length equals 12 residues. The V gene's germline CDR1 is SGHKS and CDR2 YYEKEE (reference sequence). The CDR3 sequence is CASGTYQETQYF. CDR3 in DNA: TGTGCCAGCGGGACATACCAAGAGACCCAGTACTTC. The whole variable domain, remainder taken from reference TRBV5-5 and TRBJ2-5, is DAGVTQSPTHLIKTRGQQVTLRCSPISGHKSVSWYQQVLGQGPQFIFQYYEKEERGRGNFPDRFSARQFPNYSSELNVNALLLGDSALYLCASGTYQETQYFGPGTRLLVL.

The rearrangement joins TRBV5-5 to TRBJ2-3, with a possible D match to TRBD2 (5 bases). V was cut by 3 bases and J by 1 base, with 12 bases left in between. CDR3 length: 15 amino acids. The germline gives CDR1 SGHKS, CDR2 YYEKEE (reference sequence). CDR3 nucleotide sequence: TGTGCCAGCAGCTCCCGGGGTCAAGGCACAGATACGCAGTATTTT. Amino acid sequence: CASSSRGQGTDTQYF.

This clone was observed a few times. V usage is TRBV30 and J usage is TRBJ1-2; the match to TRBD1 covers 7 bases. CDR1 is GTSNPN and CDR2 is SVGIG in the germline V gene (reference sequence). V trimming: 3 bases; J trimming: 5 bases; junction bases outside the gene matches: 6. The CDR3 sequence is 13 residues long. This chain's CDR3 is CAWSQGTVYGYTF. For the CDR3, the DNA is TGTGCCTGGAGCCAAGGGACAGTTTATGGCTACACCTTC.

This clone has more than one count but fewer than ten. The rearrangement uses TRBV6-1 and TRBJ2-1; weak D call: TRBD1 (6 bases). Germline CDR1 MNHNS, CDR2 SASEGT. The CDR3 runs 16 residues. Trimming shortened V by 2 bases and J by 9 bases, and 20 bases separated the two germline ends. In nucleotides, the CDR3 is TGTGCCAGCAGTGAAAATGGAATACTAGGGGGTTCTGAGCAGTTCTTC. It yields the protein CASSENGILGGSEQFF.